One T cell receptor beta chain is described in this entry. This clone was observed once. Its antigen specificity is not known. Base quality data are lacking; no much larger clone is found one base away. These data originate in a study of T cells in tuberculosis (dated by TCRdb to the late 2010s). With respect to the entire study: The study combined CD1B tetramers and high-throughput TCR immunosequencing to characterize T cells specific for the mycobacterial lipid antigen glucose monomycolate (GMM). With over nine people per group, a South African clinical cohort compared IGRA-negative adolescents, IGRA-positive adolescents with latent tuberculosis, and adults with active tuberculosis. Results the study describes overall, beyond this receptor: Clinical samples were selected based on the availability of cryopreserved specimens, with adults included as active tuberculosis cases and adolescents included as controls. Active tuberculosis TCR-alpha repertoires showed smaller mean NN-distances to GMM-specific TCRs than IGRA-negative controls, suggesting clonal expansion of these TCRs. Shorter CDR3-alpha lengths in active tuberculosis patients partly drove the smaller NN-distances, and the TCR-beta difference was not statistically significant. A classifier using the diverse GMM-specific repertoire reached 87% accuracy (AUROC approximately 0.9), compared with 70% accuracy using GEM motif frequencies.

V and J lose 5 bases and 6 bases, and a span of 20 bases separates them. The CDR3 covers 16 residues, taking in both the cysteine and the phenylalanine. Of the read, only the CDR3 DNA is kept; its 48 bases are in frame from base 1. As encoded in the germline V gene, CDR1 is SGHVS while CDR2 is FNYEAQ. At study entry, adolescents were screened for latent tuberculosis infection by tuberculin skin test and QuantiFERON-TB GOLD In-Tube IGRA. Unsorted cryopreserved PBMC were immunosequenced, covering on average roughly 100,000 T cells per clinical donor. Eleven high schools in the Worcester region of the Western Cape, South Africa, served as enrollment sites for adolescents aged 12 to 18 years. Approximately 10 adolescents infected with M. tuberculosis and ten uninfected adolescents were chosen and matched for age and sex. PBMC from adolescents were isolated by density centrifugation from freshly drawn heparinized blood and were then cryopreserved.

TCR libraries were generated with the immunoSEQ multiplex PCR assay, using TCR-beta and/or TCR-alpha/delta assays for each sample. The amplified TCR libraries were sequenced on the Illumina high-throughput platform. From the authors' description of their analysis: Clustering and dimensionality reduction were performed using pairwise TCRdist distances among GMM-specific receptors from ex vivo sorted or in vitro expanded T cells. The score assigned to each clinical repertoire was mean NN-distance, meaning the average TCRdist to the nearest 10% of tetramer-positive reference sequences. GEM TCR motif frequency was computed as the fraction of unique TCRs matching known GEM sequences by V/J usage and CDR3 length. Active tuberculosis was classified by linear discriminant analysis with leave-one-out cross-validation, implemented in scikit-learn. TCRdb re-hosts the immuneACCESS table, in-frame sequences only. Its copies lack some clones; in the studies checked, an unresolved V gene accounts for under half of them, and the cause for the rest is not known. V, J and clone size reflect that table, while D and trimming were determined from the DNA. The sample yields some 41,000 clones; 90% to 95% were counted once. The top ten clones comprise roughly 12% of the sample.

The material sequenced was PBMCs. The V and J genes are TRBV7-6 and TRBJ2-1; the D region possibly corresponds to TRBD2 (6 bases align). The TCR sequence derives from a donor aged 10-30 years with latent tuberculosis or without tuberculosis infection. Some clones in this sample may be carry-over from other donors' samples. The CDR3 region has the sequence CASSHPGPGRSNEQFF. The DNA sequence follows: TGTGCCAGCAGCCACCCGGGACCGGGGAGGTCCAATGAGCAGTTCTTC.